The 7 T cell receptor beta chains listed next were all sequenced from one sample in a study of early T cells in non-severe SARS-CoV-2 infection. One entry per CDR3 protein, called by TCRdb with MiXCR from the 5' RACE reads. Among roughly 55,000 distinct CDR3 sequences listed, approximately 6.2% were seen once. Specimen: whole blood. The receptors here all came from an adult who was a healthcare worker with PCR-confirmed SARS-CoV-2 infection or an uninfected control (not recorded which).

This clonotype was seen at least ten times. The chain links TRBV9 to TRBJ2-7; TRBD1 aligns across 7 bases. The CDR3 is 15 residues long. Trimming took 3 bases from V and 0 from J; bases not matched to a gene: 6. Per germline, CDR1 SGDLS and CDR2 YYNGEE. CDR3: CASSATTGTSYEQYF. CDR3 sequence (DNA): TGTGCCAGCAGCGCAACGACAGGGACCTCCTACGAGCAGTACTTC.

The CDR3: CASSDPRGPKTEAFF. The CDR3 DNA is TGTGCCAGCAGTGACCCAAGGGGCCCGAAAACTGAAGCTTTCTTT. This chain joins TRBV6-5 and TRBJ1-1; D is perhaps TRBD1 (5 bases). Trimming pared 5 bases from V and 5 bases from J, leaving 18 bases between. The CDR3 is 15 residues long. Germline V gene lookup returns CDR1 MNHEY and CDR2 SVGAGI.

The chain links TRBV20-1 to TRBJ1-5; D unresolved. CDR1 and CDR2 from the germline V gene are DFQATT and SNEGSKA (reference sequence). The V and J ends lost 4 bases and 3 bases respectively, with 19 bases between them. The CDR3 is made up of 16 amino acids. As DNA, the CDR3 is TGCAGTGCTACCCCCCCCGGAGGACGGATCAATCAGCCCCAGCATTTT. Its translation: CSATPPGGRINQPQHF.

This clonotype was detected ten times or more. This chain's CDR3 is CARSFPGERGRQETQYF. As DNA, the CDR3 is TGTGCCAGAAGCTTTCCCGGAGAGCGGGGAAGGCAAGAGACCCAGTACTTC. The V and J genes are TRBV5-3 and TRBJ2-5; 7 bases are a match to TRBD2. TRBV5-3 is treated as an ORF (open reading frame) with a function not yet certain. J gave up 2 bases and V 2 bases, and 12 bases lay outside the gene matches. CDR3 size: 17 residues.

This clonotype was found many times. The chain employs TRBV20-1 and TRBJ1-1; 10 bases are a match to TRBD1. This CDR3 spans 16 amino acids. The trim removed 0 bases at V and 1 base at J, leaving 5 bases unmatched. The germline gives CDR1 DFQATT, CDR2 SNEGSKA (reference sequence). The CDR3 region is CSARETGGLANTEAFF. The CDR3 nucleotides are TGCAGTGCTAGAGAGACAGGGGGCTTGGCGAACACTGAAGCTTTCTTT.

This clonotype was detected ten times or more. This chain connects TRBV20-1 to TRBJ1-1; D not resolved. The CDR3 runs 14 residues. CDR1 and CDR2 from the germline V gene are DFQATT and SNEGSKA (reference sequence). Trimming stripped 3 bases from V and 4 bases from J, with 15 bases between. CDR3 sequence reads: CSASGRTLATEAFF. The CDR3, as DNA: TGCAGTGCTAGTGGGCGGACCCTGGCCACTGAAGCTTTCTTT.

This clonotype was recorded many times. Its ends do not fully match the called genes, so a read error is possible. V and J are TRBV6-1 and TRBJ2-3; perhaps D is TRBD1 or TRBD2 (6 bases each). Germline values: CDR1 MNHNS, CDR2 SASEGT. This CDR3 has 12 residues. The chain's CDR3 is CASTPRLEGQVF. The CDR3, as DNA: TGTGCCAGCACCCCCAGGTTGGAGGGACAAGTATTT.